What follows is one T cell receptor beta chain and its context. No antigen is known for it. It may be a read error: a sequence one base away is much more abundant. Each CDR3 protein gets one entry after TCRdb re-called the 5' RACE reads with MiXCR. The data hold about 250,000 distinct CDR3 sequences, with 6% to 8.5% observed a single time. The sample is drawn from a study of identical twins. CDR1 SEHNR and CDR2 FQNEAQ come from the germline V gene (reference sequence). The CDR3 contains 15 residues. General study results and limits: Where out-of-frame alpha sequences were twin-shared, they showed excess low generation probability. Out-of-frame TCR alpha sharing observed in monozygotic twins exceeded model estimates. Donors were not followed over many years; analysis was cross-sectional.

The same specimen was also included in a second study, on yellow fever vaccine responses in identical twins.

This chain joins TRBV7-9 and TRBJ2-7; 9 positions match TRBD1. The sequence derives from a woman aged 18 to 35 in good health. The sample was CD8+ T cells sorted from blood. The DNA for the CDR3 is TGTACCAGCAGCCCCAGGACAGGGGAACCCTACGAGCAGTACTTC. Its protein product is CTSSPRTGEPYEQYF.